Following are 5 T cell receptor beta chains from one sample sequenced in a study of CD8+ T cells in alopecia areata. RNA was isolated and reverse transcribed to cDNA, the sequencing template. Libraries were prepared by immunoSEQ multiplex PCR; TCRdb keeps only in-frame clonotypes and omits some of them. This sample carries about 180,000 clones, 63% of them seen once, and the ten largest clones take 1.7%. The source material was CD4+ T cells sorted from blood, sampled at week 0. The receptor source for this set is a human donor with alopecia areata.

This chain links TRBV28 with TRBJ1-1; weak D call: TRBD1 (5 bases). Per germline, CDR1 MDHEN and CDR2 SYDVKM. This CDR3 region has 13 residues. Trimming cost V 8 bases and J 0 bases, with 10 bases left between them. The CDR3 sequence: CASSGPMNTEAFF. CDR3 nucleotide sequence: TGTGCCAGCTCGGGACCGATGAACACTGAAGCTTTCTTT.

About this clone itself: This sample includes further DNA sequences coding for the same CDR3. V gene TRBV5-1 combines with J gene TRBJ2-3, with 8 bases fitting TRBD2. V shed 4 bases and J 6 bases; nucleotides not matched to a gene: 10. This CDR3 spans 15 amino acids. Germline assignment: CDR1 SGHRS and CDR2 YFSETQ. The CDR3 loop reads CASSRFGLAGDTQYF. Here the CDR3 DNA reads TGCGCCAGCAGCCGATTCGGACTAGCAGGTGATACGCAGTATTTT.

This sequence joins TRBV5-1 and TRBJ2-2, with D perhaps TRBD2 (5 bases). Looked up from germline, CDR1 is SGHRS and CDR2 is YFSETQ. Trimming shortened V by 1 base and J by 2 bases, and 6 bases separated the two germline ends. This CDR3 comprises 14 residues. The CDR3 DNA follows: TGCGCCAGCAGCTTGCGGACTAACACCGGGGAGCTGTTTTTT. Encoded protein: CASSLRTNTGELFF.

The CDR3 reads CAWSQLGGGNTEAFF. In DNA, the CDR3 is TGTGCCTGGAGTCAACTAGGCGGAGGGAACACTGAAGCTTTCTTT. The genes are TRBV30 and TRBJ1-1; D is ambiguous. V was trimmed by 2 bases and J by 1 base, leaving 14 bases between them. The CDR3 runs 15 residues. Germline V gene sequence: CDR1 GTSNPN, CDR2 SVGIG (reference sequence). The full variable domain, in which reference TRBV30 and TRBJ1-1 provide the parts outside the CDR3, is SQTIHQWPATLVQPVGSPLSLECTVEGTSNPNLYWYRQAAGRGLQLLFYSVGIGQISSEVPQNLSASRPQDRQFILSSKKLLLSDSGFYLCAWSQLGGGNTEAFFGQGTRLTVV.

This clone was detected a few times. J is TRBJ2-3 and V is TRBV5-1; D gene ambiguous. V was shortened by 4 bases and J by 3 bases, with 12 bases between the two germline ends. Germline assignment: CDR1 SGHRS and CDR2 YFSETQ. The CDR3 has 14 amino acids. The CDR3 here is CASSRVSGTDTQYF. Written as DNA, the CDR3 is TGCGCCAGCAGCCGAGTGTCCGGGACAGATACGCAGTATTTT.